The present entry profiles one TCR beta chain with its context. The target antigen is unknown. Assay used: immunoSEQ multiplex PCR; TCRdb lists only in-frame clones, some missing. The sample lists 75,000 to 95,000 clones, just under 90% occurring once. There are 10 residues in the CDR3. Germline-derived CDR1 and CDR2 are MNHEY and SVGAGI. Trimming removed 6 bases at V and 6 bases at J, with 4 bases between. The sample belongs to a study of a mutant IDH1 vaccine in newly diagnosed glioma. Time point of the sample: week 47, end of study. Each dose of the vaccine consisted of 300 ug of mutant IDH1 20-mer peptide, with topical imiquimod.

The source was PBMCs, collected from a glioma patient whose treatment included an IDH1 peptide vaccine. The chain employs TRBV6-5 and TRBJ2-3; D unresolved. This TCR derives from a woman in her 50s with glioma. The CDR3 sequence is CASRGDTQYF. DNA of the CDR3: TGTGCCAGCAGGGGGGATACGCAGTATTTT.